These 3 T cell receptor beta chains came from one sample sequenced in a study of blood T cells in healthy people across ages. Combining a sample-barcoded 5' primer with a J-beta primer mix, a second PCR ran for roughly 7 to 12 cycles. MiXCR, applied by TCRdb to the 5' RACE reads, yields one record per CDR3 protein. The sample has 600,000 or so distinct CDR3 sequences; 20% to 25% are singletons. The sample taken for sequencing was blood. The receptors were gathered from a man aged 70-80 years in good health.

This chain joins TRBV2 and TRBJ2-3, with D unclear. Trimming cost V 8 bases and J 2 bases, with 11 bases left between them. Germline V lookup: CDR1 SNHLY, CDR2 FYNNEI. The CDR3 sequence is 13 residues long. CDR3 loop: CASGREHTDTQYF. The CDR3 bases are TGTGCCAGCGGCAGAGAACACACAGATACGCAGTATTTT. Full variable domain (missing parts from reference TRBV2 and TRBJ2-3): EPEVTQTPSHQVTQMGQEVILRCVPISNHLYFYWYRQILGQKVEFLVSFYNNEISEKSEIFDDQFSVERPDGSNFTLKIRSTKLEDSAMYFCASGREHTDTQYFGPGTRLTVL.

The chain links TRBV7-9 to TRBJ1-4, with 7 bases matching TRBD1. TRBJ1-1 explains the end of the DNA better; the J call may be wrong. The germline V gene encodes CDR1 SEHNR and CDR2 FQNEAQ (reference sequence). The CDR3 has 15 amino acids. This chain's CDR3 is CASSLAQGMSTEAFF. Written as DNA, the CDR3 is TGTGCCAGCAGCTTAGCACAGGGGATGAGCACTGAAGCTTTCTTT.

The gene calls are TRBV10-3 and TRBJ2-4; weak D call: TRBD2 (5 bases). The CDR3 spans 14 residues. The V end was cut by 2 bases, the J end by 0 bases, with 5 bases between. In germline, CDR1 is ENHRY, CDR2 SYGVKD. As DNA, the CDR3 is TGTGCCATCAGTGAGGGACTAGCCAAAAACATTCAGTACTTC. It yields the protein CAISEGLAKNIQYF.